The entry that follows covers one T cell receptor (beta chain) sequence. These data come from a study of blood T cell repertoires in COVID-19. Study in general: Sources were T cells, B-cell-depleted T cells, or PBMCs; the material itself was cDNA or gDNA.

Clones were sequenced by immunoSEQ multiplex PCR, and TCRdb holds only the in-frame ones, with some missing. Counted here are around 190,000 clones, about 88% occurring once; the ten biggest clones make up approximately 4%. Germline CDR1 and CDR2: LGHNA and YSLEER. V shed 4 bases and J shed 3 bases, with 10 bases lying between them. The length of the CDR3 is 14 residues. The chain uses TRBV4-3 and TRBJ2-1; D assignment may be TRBD1 or TRBD2 (5 bases each). The sequence was obtained from a human donor in a cohort sampled during active COVID-19. The sample taken for sequencing was peripheral blood. CDR3 bases: TGCGCCAGCAGCCCAGAGGGGCTCTACAATGAGCAGTTCTTC. Translating it yields CASSPEGLYNEQFF.